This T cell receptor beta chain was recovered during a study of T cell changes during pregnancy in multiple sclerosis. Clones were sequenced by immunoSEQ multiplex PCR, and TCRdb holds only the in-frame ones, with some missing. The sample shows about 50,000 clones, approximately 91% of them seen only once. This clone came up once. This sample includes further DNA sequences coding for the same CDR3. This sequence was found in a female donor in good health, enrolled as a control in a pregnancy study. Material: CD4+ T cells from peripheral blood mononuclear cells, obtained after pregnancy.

CDR3: CASSQSTDTQYF. In nucleotides, the CDR3 is TGTGCCAGCAGCCAGAGCACAGATACGCAGTATTTT. This chain joins TRBV6-5 and TRBJ2-3; no definite D call. The V gene lost 6 bases and the J gene lost 0 bases, with 4 bases spanning the gap. The CDR3 contains 12 residues. CDR1 and CDR2 (germline): MNHEY, SVGAGI.